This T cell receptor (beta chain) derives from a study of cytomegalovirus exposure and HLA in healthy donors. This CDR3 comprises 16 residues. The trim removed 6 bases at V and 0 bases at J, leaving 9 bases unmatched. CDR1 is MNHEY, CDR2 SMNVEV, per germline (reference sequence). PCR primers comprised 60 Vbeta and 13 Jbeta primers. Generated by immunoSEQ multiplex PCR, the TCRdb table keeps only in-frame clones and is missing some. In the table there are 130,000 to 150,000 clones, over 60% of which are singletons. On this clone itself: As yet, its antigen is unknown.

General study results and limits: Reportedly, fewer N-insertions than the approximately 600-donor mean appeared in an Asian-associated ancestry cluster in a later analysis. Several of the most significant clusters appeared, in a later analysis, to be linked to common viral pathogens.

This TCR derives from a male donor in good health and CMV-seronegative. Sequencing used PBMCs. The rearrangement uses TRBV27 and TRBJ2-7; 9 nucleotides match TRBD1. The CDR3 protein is CASSGGTGKSSYEQYF. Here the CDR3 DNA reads TGTGCCAGCAGCGGGGGGACAGGGAAGAGCTCCTACGAGCAGTACTTC.